This TCR beta chain derives from a study of Graves' ophthalmopathy and Graves' hyperthyroidism. For repertoire sequencing, the TCR beta CDR3 regions were amplified from RNA transcripts. An opening RT-PCR round employed HTBI primers and preceded a second-round multiplex PCR. TCRdb redid the calling of the multiplex PCR reads with MiXCR, one entry per CDR3 protein. The table lists around 1,200,000 distinct CDR3 sequences, 35% to 45% of them singletons. The germline V and J ends were trimmed by 8 bases and 4 bases, with 11 bases remaining between them. Germline assignment: CDR1 SQVTM and CDR2 ANQGSEA. The CDR3 contains 11 residues. The table lists this clonotype with many counts.

This TCR was recovered from an adult man with Graves' hyperthyroidism. The sequencing input was peripheral blood or thyroid tissue (not recorded which). The chain joins TRBV29-1 to TRBJ1-1; the D is unclear. This CDR3 is CSSNLGTEAFF. CDR3 nucleotides: TGCAGCTCAAACCTTGGCACTGAAGCTTTCTTT.